This T cell receptor beta chain was recovered during a study of blood T cell repertoires in COVID-19. Looking at the study overall: Samples of COVID-19 (acute and convalescent) were obtained from the United States, Italy and Spain.

The CDR3 consists of 17 residues. The germline gives CDR1 LGHNA, CDR2 YNFKEQ. The V gene lost 0 bases and the J gene lost 6 bases, with 17 bases spanning the gap. Original processing methods: Amplification of reference gene primers provided the estimated nucleated cell counts. TCRdb keeps only in-frame clones here, not all; method: immunoSEQ multiplex PCR. V, J and clone size reflect that table, while D and trimming were determined from the DNA. This sample yields more than 250,000 clones, of which around four fifths are seen a single time; 1.2% belongs to the top ten. The TCR sequence derives from a woman between 50 and 59 years old with acute or convalescent COVID-19. The sample comprised peripheral blood. The V call is TRBV4-2, the J call TRBJ1-4; no reliable D call. CDR3 region: CASSQDSSSAGYEKLFF. For the CDR3, the DNA is TGTGCCAGCAGCCAAGATTCTTCGTCGGCGGGGTATGAAAAACTGTTTTTT.